Following are 11 T cell receptor beta chains from one sample sequenced in a study of long-term antiretroviral therapy in people with HIV (dated by TCRdb to between 2021 and 2023). The immunoSEQ hsTCRB v3.0 assay was used at survey level resolution to sequence the TRB variable region. Drawn from immuneACCESS, this table holds only the in-frame rearrangements with V and J called that TCRdb kept. Clones are partly lost; checked studies trace under half to an unresolved V gene and leave the rest unexplained. This sample lists fewer than 45,000 clones; approximately 85% were detected once. The top ten constitute about an eighth of the sample. The material was unsorted PBMCs, obtained 0.3 years after starting antiretroviral therapy. Receptors originate from a man aged 18 to 30 with HIV.

The V gene is TRBV11-2, the J gene TRBJ1-6, with a possible D match to TRBD1 (5 bases). Germline V gene data show CDR1 as SGHAT and CDR2 as FQNNGV. The CDR3 runs 15 residues. The germline V and J ends were trimmed by 8 bases and 0 bases, with 11 bases remaining between them. CDR3 in DNA: TGTGCCAGCTTCAGTGGGGGCTCCTATAATTCACCCCTCCACTTT. Protein product: CASFSGGSYNSPLHF.

The chain couples TRBV6-5 to TRBJ1-2; D not certain. Trimming took 2 bases from V and 8 from J, leaving 12 bases between them. The CDR3 contains 13 residues. The germline V gene has CDR1 MNHEY and CDR2 SVGAGI. The CDR3 DNA sequence: TGTGCCAGCAGTTACAGGGTTACGGACGGCTACACCTTC. Translation gives CASSYRVTDGYTF.

V is TRBV4-1 and J is TRBJ2-3; 7 bases agree with TRBD2. V gave up 6 bases and J gave up 2 bases; unmatched junction bases: 2. The CDR3 has 13 residues. Germline values: CDR1 MGHRA, CDR2 YSYEKL. In DNA, the CDR3 is TGCGCCAGCAGAGCGGGAACCACAGATACGCAGTATTTT. It translates to CASRAGTTDTQYF.

V usage is TRBV7-9 and J usage is TRBJ1-1; 11 bases fit TRBD1. CDR1 SEHNR and CDR2 FQNEAQ come from the germline V gene (reference sequence). V was pared by 5 bases and J by 5 bases, with 10 bases of the junction left unmatched. This CDR3 contains 16 residues. CDR3 in DNA: TGTGCCAGCAGCCCCACCCAGGGACAGGGGGATACTGAAGCTTTCTTT. Translated, it gives CASSPTQGQGDTEAFF.

V is TRBV29-1 and J is TRBJ1-1; a weak D match, TRBD1 (5 bases). The V gene's germline CDR1 is SQVTM and CDR2 ANQGSEA. This CDR3 spans 14 amino acids. Trimming removed 8 bases at V and 4 bases at J, with 20 bases between. The CDR3 DNA sequence: TGCAGCTCCCTGGGGGACGTGGGTGGCACTGAAGCTTTCTTT. It encodes CSSLGDVGGTEAFF.

The rearrangement uses TRBV14 and TRBJ2-2; 7 bases map to TRBD2. The CDR3 length is 17 residues. The ends lost 2 bases at V and 5 bases at J; junction bases unmatched: 11. Germline V lookup: CDR1 SGHDN, CDR2 FVKESK. The CDR3 loop is CASSQSRGNGGTGELFF. The CDR3 region has the DNA TGTGCCAGCAGCCAATCAAGGGGAAACGGGGGGACCGGGGAGCTGTTTTTT.

The chain joins TRBV7-3 to TRBJ1-6; D call uncertain. The germline V gene has CDR1 SGHTA and CDR2 FQGTGA. V lost 1 base and J lost 0, with 7 bases in between. The CDR3 sequence is 16 residues long. This CDR3 is CASSLNPSSYNSPLHF. The CDR3 coding sequence is TGTGCCAGCAGCTTAAACCCCAGCTCCTATAATTCACCCCTCCACTTT.

The chain recombines TRBV5-1 with TRBJ2-7; 10 nucleotides agree with TRBD2. The CDR3 is 15 amino acids. The V gene's germline CDR1 is SGHRS and CDR2 YFSETQ. Germline trimming cut 1 base from V and 3 bases from J; bases unmatched to any gene: 4. CDR3 in amino acids: CASSLLAGESYEQYF. CDR3 nucleotide sequence: TGCGCCAGCAGCTTGCTAGCGGGAGAAAGCTACGAGCAGTACTTC.

V is TRBV30 and J is TRBJ1-2; D perhaps matches TRBD1 (6 bases). This CDR3 spans 13 amino acids. V was cut by 2 bases and J by 2 bases, with 9 bases left in between. The V gene's germline CDR1 is GTSNPN and CDR2 SVGIG (reference sequence). The CDR3 loop is CAWSTDRNYGYTF. In DNA form, the CDR3 reads TGTGCCTGGAGTACCGACAGGAACTATGGCTACACCTTC.

CDR3 sequence: CASSTGQEQYF. The CDR3 DNA reads as TGTGCCAGCAGCACGGGACAGGAGCAGTACTTC. The chain recombines TRBV7-2 with TRBJ2-4, with 8 bases identical to TRBD1. This CDR3 region has 11 residues. Germline V gives CDR1 SGHTA, CDR2 FQGNSA. Trimming at V came to 5 bases and at J to 13 bases, leaving 4 bases not matched to a gene.

The J gene is TRBJ1-1, the V gene TRBV29-1; TRBD1 aligns across 11 bases. J gave up 7 bases and V 6 bases, and 7 bases lay outside the gene matches. Germline CDR1 and CDR2: SQVTM and ANQGSEA. This CDR3 comprises 13 residues. This CDR3 reads CSVAKGQGGEAFF. CDR3 sequence (DNA): TGCAGCGTCGCCAAGGGACAGGGGGGTGAAGCTTTCTTT.